This T cell receptor beta chain derives from a study of tumor-infiltrating lymphocytes in localized non-small cell lung cancer. Study information: The cohort mixed smokers and never-smokers, several histologies, and some post-neoadjuvant-chemotherapy samples. From each patient, both tumor and uninvolved lung, non-adjacent to tumor, were sampled.

Overall study results and limits: TCR sequencing covered a subset of patients with enough tissue. No T-cell fraction difference was seen between IM1 and IM2 tumors.

Some clones are missing from TCRdb's copy, which holds only in-frame ones; the method was immunoSEQ multiplex PCR. The sample consists of 8,000 to 10,000 clones, around 73% of them appearing once. Germline V gene data show CDR1 as SNHLY and CDR2 as FYNNEI. The CDR3 totals 13 residues. The ends were cut back, 8 bases at V and 1 base at J, with 11 bases in the middle. A remark on this clone: Its antigen is currently unknown.

The sample consisted of uninvolved lung tissue not adjacent to the tumor. The chain recombines TRBV2 with TRBJ2-5, with a weak D call TRBD1 (6 bases). This receptor was taken from a human donor with non-small cell lung cancer. The CDR3 protein is CASARDTQETQYF. CDR3 nucleotide sequence: TGTGCCAGCGCCCGGGACACCCAAGAGACCCAGTACTTC.